The clone carrying this TCR beta chain appeared a single time. Data came from immunoSEQ multiplex PCR; TCRdb stores just in-frame clones and leaves some out. The sample shows about 370,000 clones, more than 70% of them seen only once. The Seattle patients joined while their infection was active and were tracked longitudinally afterward. The data are from a study of blood T cell repertoires in COVID-19. Trimming removed 6 bases from V and 6 bases from J, with 18 bases in between. Germline loops: CDR1 MNHNS, CDR2 SASEGT. The CDR3 contains 14 residues. Sequencing input: peripheral blood. This rearrangement joins TRBV6-1 to TRBJ2-7; possible D gene TRBD1, 6 bases. The source is a woman in her 30s with COVID-19, enrolled during active disease. For the CDR3, the DNA is TGTGCCAGCAGGGGCTTCCAGGGGTTTGGCGAGCAGTACGTC. Its translation is CASRGFQGFGEQYV.